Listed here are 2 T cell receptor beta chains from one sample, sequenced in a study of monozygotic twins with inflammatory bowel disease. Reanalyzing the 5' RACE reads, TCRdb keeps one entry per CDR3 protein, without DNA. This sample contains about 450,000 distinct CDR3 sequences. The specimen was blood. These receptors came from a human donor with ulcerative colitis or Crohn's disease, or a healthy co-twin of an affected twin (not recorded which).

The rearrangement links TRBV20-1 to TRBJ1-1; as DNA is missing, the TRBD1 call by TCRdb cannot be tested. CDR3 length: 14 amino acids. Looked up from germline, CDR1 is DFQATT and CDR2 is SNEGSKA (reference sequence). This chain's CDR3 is CSAAGGLANTEAFF.

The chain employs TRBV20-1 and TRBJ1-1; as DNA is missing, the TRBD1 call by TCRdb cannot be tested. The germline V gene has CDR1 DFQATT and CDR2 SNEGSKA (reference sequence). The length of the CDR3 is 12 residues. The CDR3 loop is CSAPWGVTEAFF.